This T cell receptor (beta chain) was captured by sequencing in a study of cytomegalovirus exposure and HLA in healthy donors. Study-level points and caveats: Later genetic work tied a missense DCLRE1C variant to beta-chain V and J trimming.

Notes on this clone: The antigen is not known.

PCR used 60 Vbeta primers and 13 Jbeta primers. Libraries were prepared by immunoSEQ multiplex PCR; TCRdb keeps only in-frame clonotypes and omits some of them. This table has about 150,000 clones, more than 60% appearing once. The length of the CDR3 is 16 residues. Germline V CDR1 and CDR2: MRHNA, SNTAGT. With 4 bases removed from V and 0 bases from J, the gap between germline ends came to 13 bases. This receptor was obtained from a man aged 35 to 55 in good health and CMV-seropositive. This chain links TRBV6-4 with TRBJ2-1; D may be TRBD2 (6 bases). The sequenced sample was PBMCs. The CDR3 DNA sequence: TGTGCCAGCAGTGTAATAGCGGAGAGCTCCTACAATGAGCAGTTCTTC. This encodes CASSVIAESSYNEQFF.